The 14 T cell receptor beta chains below come from one sample, sequenced in a study of cytomegalovirus exposure and HLA in healthy donors (dated by TCRdb to between 2016 and 2019). Library preparation used the immunoSEQ multiplex PCR assay. The multiplex PCR relied on a mix of 60 forward primers for TCR Vbeta segments and 13 reverse primers for TCR Jbeta segments. Here the immuneACCESS table is served through TCRdb, limited to in-frame sequences with V and J called. Missing clones are a known gap in these copies; in checked studies unresolved V genes cover under half, and the rest lacks a known reason. A total of fewer than 85,000 clones appear in this sample, roughly 84% of them only once. The top ten clonotypes cover approximately 17% of the sample. Sequencing input: PBMCs. These receptors all stem from a man aged 70 or older in good health and CMV-seropositive.

This chain links TRBV5-6 with TRBJ2-5; TRBD1 agrees at 7 bases. The DNA end is more similar to TRBJ2-7, so the J call may be wrong. Germline CDR1 and CDR2: SGHDT and YYEEEE. This CDR3 region has 12 residues. The CDR3 reads CASSGTAYEQYF. The CDR3 DNA follows: TGTGCCAGCAGCGGGACAGCCTACGAGCAGTACTTC.

The chain uses TRBV19 and TRBJ1-2; D is perhaps TRBD1 (6 bases). The CDR3 is 13 residues long. Trimming took off 4 bases at V and 9 bases at J, with 15 bases between the two ends. CDR1 and CDR2 from the germline V gene are LNHDA and SQIVND (reference sequence). The DNA for the CDR3 is TGTGCCAGTAGTACAACAGGGAGTATAAGCTACACCTTC. Translation gives CASSTTGSISYTF.

The chain combines TRBV25-1 with TRBJ2-1; weak D call: TRBD2 (7 bases). There are 15 residues in the CDR3. The V gene's germline CDR1 is MGHDK and CDR2 SYGVNS. The V gene lost 6 bases and the J gene lost 1 base, with 13 bases spanning the gap. The CDR3 coding sequence is TGTGCCAGCAGGAGGGGGGGCGATTCCTACAATGAGCAGTTCTTC. Translated: CASRRGGDSYNEQFF.

The rearrangement links TRBV5-6 to TRBJ2-1; 12 positions agree with TRBD2. The CDR3 contains 17 residues. Germline V CDR1 and CDR2: SGHDT, YYEEEE. The ends lost 3 bases at V and 5 bases at J; junction bases unmatched: 9. In DNA, the CDR3 is TGTGCCAGCAGCTCCCCCCTACTAGCGGGGGGCCACAATGAGCAGTTCTTC. It translates to CASSSPLLAGGHNEQFF.

V is TRBV15 and J is TRBJ2-3; tentative D call: TRBD1 (5 bases). The V end lost 0 bases, the J end lost 14 bases, and 15 bases lay between the germline ends. The CDR3 runs 13 residues. The V gene's germline CDR1 is LNHNV and CDR2 YYDKDF (reference sequence). The CDR3 coding sequence is TGTGCCACCAGCAGAGAAGGGGTTCGTCATGCGTATTTT. Residues: CATSREGVRHAYF.

The chain carries TRBV27 and TRBJ2-1; 7 positions agree with TRBD2. The CDR3 has 19 amino acids. The germline V gene encodes CDR1 MNHEY and CDR2 SMNVEV (reference sequence). V dropped 2 bases and J dropped 0; count of bases not matched to a gene: 13. This CDR3 reads CASSLASSLAVSSYNEQFF. CDR3 nucleotides: TGTGCCAGCAGTTTAGCCTCCTCCCTAGCGGTGAGCTCCTACAATGAGCAGTTCTTC.

The chain uses TRBV7-2 and TRBJ2-7; 9 bases map to TRBD2. Germline CDR1 reads SGHTA; CDR2 reads FQGNSA. V was clipped by 0 bases and J by 2 bases; unmatched bases: 5. This CDR3 has 16 amino acids. The CDR3 coding sequence is TGTGCCAGCAGCTTAGCGGGCGGGGGGGCGACCTACGAGCAGTACTTC. Translation gives CASSLAGGGATYEQYF.

The V gene is TRBV19, the J gene TRBJ2-7; no firm D call. Germline lookup yields CDR1 LNHDA and CDR2 SQIVND (reference sequence). V was trimmed by 1 base and J by 2 bases, leaving 9 bases between them. CDR3 length: 14 residues. CDR3 in amino acids: CASSIVPQAYEQYF. CDR3 DNA: TGTGCCAGTAGTATAGTTCCACAAGCCTACGAGCAGTACTTC.

The V and J genes are TRBV19 and TRBJ1-4; TRBD1 matches at 7 bases. There are 13 residues in the CDR3. With 5 bases clipped from V and 8 bases from J, the junction kept 5 bases outside the gene matches. CDR1 and CDR2 from the germline V gene are LNHDA and SQIVND (reference sequence). Here the CDR3 DNA reads TGTGCCAGTAGTCGGCAGGGGGGCGAAAAACTGTTTTTT. Translation: CASSRQGGEKLFF.

This chain connects TRBV30 to TRBJ2-3; D gene ambiguous. CDR1 and CDR2 from the germline V gene are GTSNPN and SVGIG (reference sequence). This CDR3 comprises 12 residues. Trimming cost V 0 bases and J 4 bases, with 5 bases left between them. CDR3 DNA: TGTGCCTGGAGTGTACTTTCAGATACGCAGTATTTT. It codes for CAWSVLSDTQYF.

V usage is TRBV5-6 and J usage is TRBJ2-6; 8 bases map to TRBD2. J was trimmed by 3 bases and V by 4 bases; bases with no gene match: 6. CDR3 size: 16 residues. Germline lookup yields CDR1 SGHDT and CDR2 YYEEEE. This chain's CDR3 is CASSGRLAFGANVLTF. The CDR3 DNA sequence: TGTGCCAGCAGCGGGCGACTAGCGTTTGGGGCCAACGTCCTGACTTTC.

This chain joins TRBV6-1 and TRBJ1-5; TRBD1 aligns across 9 bases. This CDR3 has 16 amino acids. Germline V gene sequence: CDR1 MNHNS, CDR2 SASEGT. The V and J ends lost 4 bases and 1 base, in that order; junction bases with no gene match: 5. The DNA for the CDR3 is TGTGCCAGCAGTGTGGCCGGACAGGGGAGCAATCAGCCCCAGCATTTT. This encodes CASSVAGQGSNQPQHF.

V and J are TRBV2 and TRBJ1-5; tentative D call: TRBD1 (6 bases). Looked up from germline, CDR1 is SNHLY and CDR2 is FYNNEI. The CDR3 is made up of 14 amino acids. V gave up 7 bases and J gave up 3 bases, with 13 bases separating them. This CDR3 reads CASMGDNTNQPQHF. CDR3 DNA sequence: TGTGCCAGCATGGGGGACAACACCAATCAGCCCCAGCATTTT.

This chain joins TRBV7-9 and TRBJ2-7; no clear D gene. Germline loops: CDR1 SEHNR, CDR2 FQNEAQ (reference sequence). The CDR3 runs 12 residues. V was pared by 5 bases and J by 5 bases, with 10 bases between. CDR3 DNA: TGTGCCAGCAGCGTTAGTCGCGACGAGCAGTACTTC. Its protein is CASSVSRDEQYF.